A single T cell receptor (beta chain) is shown here with its context. The sample comes from a study of CD8+CD57+ T cells in acquired aplastic anemia. Study-wide background: DNA per sorted CD4+ or CD8+ sample ranged about 0.2 to 27.4 ug, averaging roughly 3.3 ug.

All patients picked for sequencing had shown, by flow cytometry, an expansion of CD8+CD57+ cells. Among the patients, all had severe acquired aplastic anemia. No therapy was given to patients before blood sampling. V dropped 2 bases and J dropped 8 bases, with 10 bases sitting between them. This CDR3 is 13 amino acids long. Germline CDR1 WSHSY, CDR2 SAAADI. TCR beta VDJ and CDR3 profiling used genomic DNA as template. TCRdb re-derived calls from the reads in MiXCR, one entry per CDR3 protein. The sample shows 160,000 or so distinct CDR3 sequences, 70% to 75% of them seen only once. This TCR was recovered from a human donor with aplastic anemia. V gene TRBV10-2 combines with J gene TRBJ1-3; no reliable D call. The sequencing sample was made of sorted CD4+, CD8+, or CD8+CD57+ T cells (not recorded which) from PBMCs. The CDR3 DNA is TGCGCCAGCAGTGAGCAACCGGTGGACACCATATATTTT. This sequence encodes CASSEQPVDTIYF.